A selection of T cell receptor beta chains follows, all from one sample in a study of T cell changes during pregnancy in multiple sclerosis. Here immunoSEQ multiplex PCR was the method, and the copy in TCRdb shows in-frame clones only, minus some. This sample has around 44,000 clones, with roughly 91% found just once. Sequenced material: CD8+ T cells from peripheral blood mononuclear cells, taken in the first trimester of pregnancy. All receptors derive from a female donor with multiple sclerosis, enrolled in a pregnancy study. CDR3s include the opening cysteine and the closing phenylalanine or tryptophan. The order of the fields is J gene, D gene, V gene, clone size, CDR3 protein, CDR3 DNA. The D gene is left open where the match is weak. Only some rows state a clone size, as once, few, many or a class for expanded clones.

j_gene: TRBJ1-1
d_gene: TRBD1
v_gene: TRBV7-9
abundance: NA
CDR3aa: CASRRQGKNTEAFF
CDR3nt: TGTGCCAGCAGAAGACAGGGGAAGAACACTGAAGCTTTCTTT

j_gene: TRBJ1-1
d_gene: NA
v_gene: TRBV5-1
abundance: NA
CDR3aa: CASRMAGANTEAFF
CDR3nt: TGCGCCAGCAGGATGGCGGGAGCAAACACTGAAGCTTTCTTT

j_gene: TRBJ1-4
d_gene: NA
v_gene: TRBV2
abundance: NA
CDR3aa: CASSEQGRCEKLFF
CDR3nt: TGTGCCAGCAGTGAACAGGGTAGGTGTGAAAAACTGTTTTTT

j_gene: TRBJ1-4
d_gene: NA
v_gene: TRBV4-2
abundance: NA
CDR3aa: CASSQDSGGLLNEKLFF
CDR3nt: TGTGCCAGCAGCCAAGATTCGGGGGGACTGCTTAATGAAAAACTGTTTTTT

j_gene: TRBJ2-7
d_gene: TRBD1
v_gene: TRBV27
abundance: NA
CDR3aa: CASSFSSGQGVEQYF
CDR3nt: TGTGCCAGCAGTTTCTCTTCTGGACAGGGGGTTGAGCAGTACTTC

j_gene: TRBJ1-1
d_gene: NA
v_gene: TRBV6-5
abundance: NA
CDR3aa: CASSYSALGTEAFF
CDR3nt: TGTGCCAGCAGTTACTCAGCGCTCGGCACTGAAGCTTTCTTT

j_gene: TRBJ2-2
d_gene: NA
v_gene: TRBV6-1
abundance: NA
CDR3aa: CASSEELDGELFF
CDR3nt: TGTGCCAGCAGTGAAGAGCTAGATGGGGAGCTGTTTTTT

j_gene: TRBJ2-7
d_gene: NA
v_gene: TRBV7-9
abundance: NA
CDR3aa: CASSLGFGQGSNEQYF
CDR3nt: TGTGCCAGCAGCTTAGGTTTTGGGCAGGGCTCCAACGAGCAGTACTTC

j_gene: TRBJ2-7
d_gene: NA
v_gene: TRBV4-1
abundance: NA
CDR3aa: CASSQVGEVSYEQYF
CDR3nt: TGCGCCAGCAGCCAAGTTGGAGAAGTCTCCTACGAGCAGTACTTC

j_gene: TRBJ1-1
d_gene: NA
v_gene: TRBV19
abundance: NA
CDR3aa: CASSMVLEGEAFF
CDR3nt: TGTGCCAGTAGTATGGTGCTGGAGGGTGAAGCTTTCTTT

j_gene: TRBJ2-1
d_gene: TRBD1
v_gene: TRBV6-5
abundance: NA
CDR3aa: CASSYSRTGGNEQFF
CDR3nt: TGTGCCAGCAGTTACTCCCGGACAGGTGGGAATGAGCAGTTCTTC

j_gene: TRBJ2-7
d_gene: TRBD1
v_gene: TRBV6-1
abundance: NA
CDR3aa: CASSEGARGLDEQYF
CDR3nt: TGTGCCAGCAGTGAAGGTGCCAGGGGGCTTGACGAGCAGTACTTC

j_gene: TRBJ1-1
d_gene: NA
v_gene: TRBV19
abundance: few
CDR3aa: CASSIVTEAFF
CDR3nt: TGTGCCAGTAGTATCGTCACTGAAGCTTTCTTT

j_gene: TRBJ2-1
d_gene: NA
v_gene: TRBV9
abundance: NA
CDR3aa: CASSVEGVGYNEQFF
CDR3nt: TGTGCCAGCAGCGTAGAAGGGGTGGGCTACAATGAGCAGTTCTTC

j_gene: TRBJ1-5
d_gene: NA
v_gene: TRBV6-1
abundance: few
CDR3aa: CASSLEDSAGGAQHF
CDR3nt: TGTGCCAGCAGTCTCGAGGACAGCGCTGGTGGGGCCCAGCATTTT

j_gene: TRBJ1-5
d_gene: NA
v_gene: TRBV5-8
abundance: NA
CDR3aa: CASSSPRNSNQPQHF
CDR3nt: TGTGCCAGCAGCTCCCCGAGGAATAGCAATCAACCCCAGCATTTT

j_gene: TRBJ1-1
d_gene: TRBD1
v_gene: TRBV7-6
abundance: NA
CDR3aa: CASSLTGQAEAFF
CDR3nt: TGTGCCAGCAGCTTGACAGGGCAAGCTGAAGCTTTCTTT

j_gene: TRBJ2-5
d_gene: NA
v_gene: TRBV2
abundance: NA
CDR3aa: CASSVLAESYQETQYF
CDR3nt: TGTGCCAGCAGTGTGTTAGCTGAGTCTTACCAAGAGACCCAGTACTTC

j_gene: TRBJ2-7
d_gene: TRBD2
v_gene: TRBV19
abundance: NA
CDR3aa: CASSTGLTSGRNEQYF
CDR3nt: TGTGCCAGTAGTACCGGGTTGACTAGCGGGAGGAACGAGCAGTACTTC

j_gene: TRBJ1-2
d_gene: NA
v_gene: TRBV30
abundance: NA
CDR3aa: CAWSVLPTDGYTF
CDR3nt: TGTGCCTGGAGTGTACTTCCGACAGATGGCTACACCTTC

j_gene: TRBJ2-2
d_gene: TRBD2
v_gene: TRBV27
abundance: NA
CDR3aa: CASSPGGIGELFF
CDR3nt: TGTGCCAGCAGTCCCGGGGGGATCGGGGAGCTGTTTTTT

j_gene: TRBJ2-5
d_gene: NA
v_gene: TRBV4-1
abundance: NA
CDR3aa: CASSQDRRAGLQETQYF
CDR3nt: TGCGCCAGCAGCCAAGATCGGCGGGCGGGACTCCAAGAGACCCAGTACTTC

j_gene: TRBJ2-7
d_gene: TRBD2
v_gene: TRBV5-1
abundance: NA
CDR3aa: CASSHPTGGVSYEQYF
CDR3nt: TGCGCCAGCAGCCATCCGACGGGGGGGGTTTCCTACGAGCAGTACTTC

j_gene: TRBJ2-7
d_gene: NA
v_gene: TRBV5-6
abundance: medium-sized
CDR3aa: CASSSSELTTYEQYF
CDR3nt: TGTGCCAGCAGCTCGAGTGAGCTAACGACCTACGAGCAGTACTTC

j_gene: TRBJ1-2
d_gene: NA
v_gene: TRBV7-9
abundance: NA
CDR3aa: CASTRELNYGYTF
CDR3nt: TGTGCCAGTACTCGGGAGCTTAACTATGGCTACACCTTC

j_gene: TRBJ1-1
d_gene: NA
v_gene: TRBV4-1
abundance: NA
CDR3aa: CASSPLKTHESTEAFF
CDR3nt: TGCGCCAGCAGCCCCCTAAAAACGCATGAGAGCACTGAAGCTTTCTTT

j_gene: TRBJ1-3
d_gene: NA
v_gene: TRBV27
abundance: NA
CDR3aa: CASSWSSSGNTIYF
CDR3nt: TGTGCCAGCAGTTGGTCGAGCTCTGGAAACACCATATATTTT

j_gene: TRBJ1-2
d_gene: NA
v_gene: TRBV29-1
abundance: NA
CDR3aa: CSARDTAGYTF
CDR3nt: TGCAGCGCCCGGGACACAGCTGGCTACACCTTC

j_gene: TRBJ2-7
d_gene: TRBD1
v_gene: TRBV6-5
abundance: once
CDR3aa: CASSYAGTGYEQYF
CDR3nt: TGTGCCAGCAGTTACGCCGGGACAGGCTACGAGCAGTACTTC

j_gene: TRBJ1-2
d_gene: TRBD1
v_gene: TRBV29-1
abundance: NA
CDR3aa: CSVETGDGYTF
CDR3nt: TGCAGCGTTGAGACAGGGGATGGCTACACCTTC

j_gene: TRBJ1-1
d_gene: TRBD1
v_gene: TRBV9
abundance: NA
CDR3aa: CASSPTGEFDEAFF
CDR3nt: TGTGCCAGCAGCCCGACAGGGGAGTTTGATGAAGCTTTCTTT

j_gene: TRBJ1-4
d_gene: NA
v_gene: TRBV10-1
abundance: NA
CDR3aa: CASSESSDRLNEKLFF
CDR3nt: TGCGCCAGCAGTGAGAGCTCCGACAGGCTGAATGAAAAACTGTTTTTT

j_gene: TRBJ2-3
d_gene: NA
v_gene: TRBV25-1
abundance: NA
CDR3aa: CASSEFRAVADTQYF
CDR3nt: TGTGCCAGCAGTGAATTTCGAGCCGTGGCAGATACGCAGTATTTT

j_gene: TRBJ2-1
d_gene: NA
v_gene: TRBV2
abundance: NA
CDR3aa: CASRRPGLENDPSYNEQFF
CDR3nt: TGTGCCAGCAGGAGACCGGGACTGGAAAACGACCCCAGCTACAATGAGCAGTTCTTC

j_gene: TRBJ1-2
d_gene: NA
v_gene: TRBV14
abundance: NA
CDR3aa: CASSPFGPAQGVYGYTF
CDR3nt: TGTGCCAGCAGCCCTTTCGGCCCGGCCCAGGGTGTCTATGGCTACACCTTC

j_gene: TRBJ1-1
d_gene: NA
v_gene: TRBV27
abundance: NA
CDR3aa: CASSPEGLNTEAFF
CDR3nt: TGTGCCAGCAGTCCAGAGGGTCTGAACACTGAAGCTTTCTTT

j_gene: TRBJ2-7
d_gene: TRBD1
v_gene: TRBV19
abundance: NA
CDR3aa: CASSERTGDWSYEQYF
CDR3nt: TGTGCCAGTAGTGAAAGGACAGGGGATTGGTCCTACGAGCAGTACTTC

j_gene: TRBJ2-7
d_gene: TRBD1
v_gene: TRBV30
abundance: NA
CDR3aa: CAWKGQGYEQYF
CDR3nt: TGTGCCTGGAAGGGACAGGGCTACGAGCAGTACTTC

j_gene: TRBJ2-1
d_gene: TRBD1
v_gene: TRBV4-1
abundance: NA
CDR3aa: CASSLTSDRSVNEQFF
CDR3nt: TGCGCCAGCAGCCTGACGTCGGACAGGAGTGTCAATGAGCAGTTCTTC

j_gene: TRBJ1-4
d_gene: TRBD1
v_gene: TRBV2
abundance: few
CDR3aa: CASRDRELHEKLFF
CDR3nt: TGTGCCAGCAGGGACAGGGAACTACATGAAAAACTGTTTTTT

j_gene: TRBJ2-7
d_gene: TRBD2
v_gene: TRBV5-3
abundance: NA
CDR3aa: CARSSQGSFWTSHVYEQYF
CDR3nt: TGTGCCAGAAGCTCTCAGGGTTCCTTCTGGACTAGTCACGTCTACGAGCAGTACTTC